The 30 T cell receptor beta chains below all came from one sample that was sequenced in a study of blood T cell repertoires in COVID-19. Data came from immunoSEQ multiplex PCR; TCRdb stores just in-frame clones and leaves some out. In the table there are some 200,000 clones, around 90% of which are singletons. Source material: PBMCs or T cells enriched from blood (not recorded which). The receptors originated from a man aged 25-45 years in a cohort exposed to, infected with or recovered from COVID-19 (not recorded which).

The chain recombines TRBV18 with TRBJ2-1, with 8 bases matching TRBD2. This CDR3 has 12 residues. Germline V gene sequence: CDR1 KGHSH, CDR2 LQKENI. V was pared by 5 bases and J by 9 bases, with 3 bases of the junction left unmatched. CDR3 DNA: TGTGCCAGCTCAACTAGCGGCCCTGAGCAGTTCTTC. This codes for CASSTSGPEQFF.

The chain links TRBV2 to TRBJ1-2; D is ambiguous. The CDR3 loop spans 16 amino acids. Germline V gives CDR1 SNHLY, CDR2 FYNNEI. V was cut by 7 bases and J by 4 bases, with 22 bases left in between. In DNA, the CDR3 is TGTGCCAGCACCCCTATTCTAAGGGAGTGGAGCTATGGCTACACCTTC. Its translation is CASTPILREWSYGYTF.

This clone was counted a few times. The genes are TRBV3-1 (or the pseudogene TRBV3-2) and TRBJ1-2; D possibly corresponds to TRBD1 (5 bases). Germline V gene data show CDR1 as LGHDT and CDR2 as YNNKEL (reference sequence). The V end lost 1 base, the J end lost 2 bases, and 11 bases lay between the germline ends. The CDR3 extends over 15 amino acids. Written as DNA, the CDR3 is TGTGCCAGCAGCCAAGGTGGCAGGGCCAACTATGGCTACACCTTC. This sequence encodes CASSQGGRANYGYTF.

The chain recombines TRBV24-1 with TRBJ2-7; tentative D call: TRBD1 (5 bases). The V end was cut by 8 bases, the J end by 3 bases, with 10 bases between. CDR1 is KGHDR and CDR2 is SFDVKD in the germline V gene. The CDR3 has 12 amino acids. CDR3 coding DNA: TGTGCCACCATAGGACACAACTACGAGCAGTACTTC. Its translation: CATIGHNYEQYF.

The chain carries TRBV19 and TRBJ1-5, with D tentatively TRBD1 (6 bases). Germline lookup yields CDR1 LNHDA and CDR2 SQIVND (reference sequence). This CDR3 is 13 amino acids long. V lost 4 bases and J 11 bases, leaving 15 bases between the germline ends. CDR3 sequence (DNA): TGTGCCAGTAGTACCACAGGGAGGGCAACCCAGCATTTT. This sequence encodes CASSTTGRATQHF.

This chain links TRBV7-2 with TRBJ2-2, with D maybe TRBD2 (6 bases). Trimming cost V 3 bases and J 0 bases, with 11 bases left between them. The CDR3 length is 16 residues. Germline V gene lookup returns CDR1 SGHTA and CDR2 FQGNSA. DNA for the CDR3: TGTGCCAGCAGCTTTATGGGAGGTGCGAACACCGGGGAGCTGTTTTTT. It yields the protein CASSFMGGANTGELFF.

The chain recombines TRBV7-9 with TRBJ2-7, with D hard to call. CDR3 size: 15 residues. V was pared by 4 bases and J by 0 bases, with 13 bases between. Germline V gene data show CDR1 as SEHNR and CDR2 as FQNEAQ (reference sequence). The CDR3 DNA sequence: TGTGCCAGCAGCTCCCTAGACTGGAGCTCCTACGAGCAGTACTTC. Translated, it gives CASSSLDWSSYEQYF.

In its sample, this clone was seen a few times. V and J are TRBV9 and TRBJ1-1, with TRBD1 as a possible D gene (6 bases). Germline CDR1 and CDR2: SGDLS and YYNGEE. The CDR3 is made up of 14 amino acids. Trimming took off 6 bases at V and 2 bases at J, with 14 bases between the two ends. DNA for the CDR3: TGTGCCAGCAACCGAGGGACAATTAACACTGAAGCTTTCTTT. The encoded protein is CASNRGTINTEAFF. Full variable domain (rest looked up from reference TRBV9 and TRBJ1-1): DSGVTQTPKHLITATGQRVTLRCSPRSGDLSVYWYQQSLDQGLQFLIQYYNGEERAKGNILERFSAQQFPDLHSELNLSSLELGDSALYFCASNRGTINTEAFFGQGTRLTVV.

V usage is TRBV3-1 (or the pseudogene TRBV3-2) and J usage is TRBJ1-3; 7 nucleotides align to TRBD1. V lost 5 bases and J lost 1; bases outside the gene matches: 8. CDR3 size: 16 residues. Germline CDR1 reads LGHDT; CDR2 reads YNNKEL (reference sequence). The CDR3: CASSSPTGWSGNTIYF. The CDR3 DNA follows: TGTGCCAGCAGCTCCCCGACAGGGTGGTCTGGAAACACCATATATTTT.

The chain couples TRBV13 to TRBJ1-6; 7 bases line up with TRBD1. V was clipped by 5 bases and J by 10 bases; unmatched bases: 5. Per germline, CDR1 PRHDT and CDR2 FYEKMQ (reference sequence). This CDR3 region has 13 residues. The CDR3 loop is CASSTQGESPLHF. The CDR3 nucleotides read TGTGCCAGCAGCACCCAGGGGGAATCACCCCTCCACTTT.

The chain has TRBV4-1 and TRBJ2-3; 8 nucleotides agree with TRBD2. The length of the CDR3 is 14 residues. The germline gives CDR1 MGHRA, CDR2 YSYEKL. The V and J ends lost 1 base and 3 bases, in that order; junction bases with no gene match: 0. The CDR3 DNA sequence: TGCGCCAGCAGCCAAGGACTAGCGACAGATACGCAGTATTTT. It encodes CASSQGLATDTQYF.

The V gene is TRBV5-1, the J gene TRBJ1-1, with a tentative D call TRBD1 (6 bases). CDR1 is SGHRS, CDR2 YFSETQ, per germline. V was pared by 1 base and J by 0 bases, with 22 bases between. The CDR3 covers 19 residues. The CDR3 DNA follows: TGCGCCAGCAGCTTGCCTCGAACGGGGACAAGGCGCTTGAACACTGAAGCTTTCTTT. Translated: CASSLPRTGTRRLNTEAFF. Full variable domain (rest looked up from reference TRBV5-1 and TRBJ1-1): KAGVTQTPRYLIKTRGQQVTLSCSPISGHRSVSWYQQTPGQGLQFLFEYFSETQRNKGNFPGRFSGRQFSNSRSEMNVSTLELGDSALYLCASSLPRTGTRRLNTEAFFGQGTRLTVV.

This chain uses TRBV12-3 or TRBV12-4 with TRBJ1-1; 10 positions match TRBD1. This CDR3 spans 13 amino acids. The trim removed 6 bases at V and 7 bases at J, leaving 5 bases unmatched. The CDR3 region has the DNA TGTGCCAGCAGCCGGACAGGGGGTGGTGAAGCTTTCTTT. As protein: CASSRTGGGEAFF.

The V and J genes are TRBV25-1 and TRBJ2-1; 10 bases agree with TRBD1. The ends lost 0 bases at V and 6 bases at J; junction bases unmatched: 5. Germline V CDR1 and CDR2: MGHDK, SYGVNS. The CDR3 has 16 amino acids. The CDR3 nucleotides are TGTGCCAGCAGTGAATATTCGGGACAGGGGTTCAATGAGCAGTTCTTC. It is translated as CASSEYSGQGFNEQFF.

The chain links TRBV5-4 to TRBJ2-2, with D perhaps TRBD1 (6 bases). Germline CDR1 SGHNT, CDR2 YYREEE (reference sequence). This CDR3 comprises 18 residues. Trimming shortened V by 0 bases and J by 2 bases, and 17 bases separated the two germline ends. This CDR3 is CASSLGIDRPLNTGELFF. The CDR3 DNA reads TGTGCCAGCAGCTTGGGAATAGACAGGCCCTTAAACACCGGGGAGCTGTTTTTT.

The chain links TRBV25-1 to TRBJ2-7; 9 positions match TRBD1. Germline loops: CDR1 MGHDK, CDR2 SYGVNS. The CDR3 covers 15 residues. V gave up 2 bases and J gave up 4 bases; unmatched junction bases: 6. The DNA for the CDR3 is TGTGCCAGCAGTGAAGTACAGGGGGCTCGATACGAGCAGTACTTC. It yields the protein CASSEVQGARYEQYF.

The rearrangement joins TRBV2 to TRBJ2-1, with D possibly being TRBD2 (6 bases). Looked up from germline, CDR1 is SNHLY and CDR2 is FYNNEI. V shed 7 bases and J shed 4 bases, with 11 bases lying between them. CDR3 length: 13 residues. CDR3 sequence (DNA): TGTGCCAGCAACGGGAGACCTTACAATGAGCAGTTCTTC. The encoded protein is CASNGRPYNEQFF. Full variable domain (rest looked up from reference TRBV2 and TRBJ2-1): EPEVTQTPSHQVTQMGQEVILRCVPISNHLYFYWYRQILGQKVEFLVSFYNNEISEKSEIFDDQFSVERPDGSNFTLKIRSTKLEDSAMYFCASNGRPYNEQFFGPGTRLTVL.

This clone was recorded a few times. V is TRBV24-1 and J is TRBJ1-5, with a tentative D call TRBD1 (5 bases). CDR3 size: 15 residues. Germline values: CDR1 KGHDR, CDR2 SFDVKD. Trimming shortened V by 1 base and J by 0 bases, and 6 bases separated the two germline ends. DNA of the CDR3: TGTGCCACCAGTGATTTAGGGGATAGCAATCAGCCCCAGCATTTT. Protein product: CATSDLGDSNQPQHF.

The chain links TRBV3-1 (or the pseudogene TRBV3-2) to TRBJ2-3; TRBD2 matches at 10 bases. Germline CDR1 reads LGHDT; CDR2 reads YNNKEL (reference sequence). The CDR3 totals 15 residues. The ends lost 5 bases at V and 1 base at J; junction bases unmatched: 3. For the CDR3, the DNA is TGTGCCAGCAGCGGACTAGCGGAGGGCACAGATACGCAGTATTTT. It specifies CASSGLAEGTDTQYF.

The rearrangement links TRBV28 to TRBJ2-5; 9 positions agree with TRBD1. V lost 5 bases, J lost 0 bases, and 7 bases stayed unmatched. CDR3 length: 16 residues. Germline assignment: CDR1 MDHEN and CDR2 SYDVKM. The CDR3 sequence: CASSVTGGTYQETQYF. The CDR3 DNA is TGTGCCAGCAGTGTCACAGGGGGCACGTACCAAGAGACCCAGTACTTC. Complete variable domain (other parts from reference TRBV28 and TRBJ2-5): DVKVTQSSRYLVKRTGEKVFLECVQDMDHENMFWYRQDPGLGLRLIYFSYDVKMKEKGDIPEGYSVSREKKERFSLILESASTNQTSMYLCASSVTGGTYQETQYFGPGTRLLVL.

V is TRBV4-2 and J is TRBJ2-5, with D maybe TRBD2 (5 bases). Trimming took off 0 bases at V and 4 bases at J, with 9 bases between the two ends. This CDR3 has 14 amino acids. CDR1 is LGHNA, CDR2 YNFKEQ, per germline. The CDR3 loop reads CASSQEIGGETQYF. The CDR3 nucleotides read TGTGCCAGCAGCCAAGAAATCGGAGGAGAGACCCAGTACTTC.

V and J are TRBV3-1 (or the pseudogene TRBV3-2) and TRBJ2-1; 8 bases are a match to TRBD2. CDR1 is LGHDT, CDR2 YNNKEL, per germline (reference sequence). The V segment lost 4 bases and the J segment 6 bases; nucleotides outside the gene matches: 11. The CDR3 is made up of 16 amino acids. The chain's CDR3 is CASSPRGTSGFNEQFF. In nucleotides, the CDR3 is TGTGCCAGCAGCCCGCGTGGTACTAGCGGATTCAATGAGCAGTTCTTC.

The rearrangement uses TRBV29-1 and TRBJ1-2; D call uncertain. The germline V gene has CDR1 SQVTM and CDR2 ANQGSEA. The length of the CDR3 is 14 residues. The V end was cut by 7 bases, the J end by 3 bases, with 18 bases between. The CDR3 is CSAHIPALDYGYTF. CDR3 coding DNA: TGCAGCGCCCACATTCCGGCCCTAGACTATGGCTACACCTTC.

V and J are TRBV11-2 and TRBJ1-5, with TRBD1 identical over 7 bases. This CDR3 has 13 residues. V was pared by 1 base and J by 9 bases, with 3 bases of the junction left unmatched. CDR1 is SGHAT, CDR2 FQNNGV, per germline. CDR3 bases: TGTGCCAGCAGCTTAGTTAACAGGGGGCCCCAGCATTTT. Translated: CASSLVNRGPQHF.

The chain employs TRBV18 and TRBJ1-5; D call uncertain. This CDR3 region has 13 residues. V was cut by 3 bases and J by 6 bases, with 9 bases left in between. The germline CDR1 and CDR2 sequences are KGHSH and LQKENI. The chain's CDR3 is CASSPGSGQPQHF. The CDR3 DNA follows: TGTGCCAGCTCACCCGGGTCCGGTCAGCCCCAGCATTTT.

This clone was counted a few times. V and J are TRBV7-9 and TRBJ2-7; possibly TRBD1 for D (6 bases). V was pared by 4 bases and J by 0 bases, with 22 bases between. Germline CDR1 SEHNR, CDR2 FQNEAQ (reference sequence). The CDR3 covers 18 residues. The CDR3, as DNA: TGTGCCAGCAGCTCCATCGGGGCGTTGACAGGTTACTCCTACGAGCAGTACTTC. It specifies CASSSIGALTGYSYEQYF.

In this sample, this clone turned up once. The chain recombines TRBV3-1 (or the pseudogene TRBV3-2) with TRBJ2-5; possible D gene TRBD1, 6 bases. Germline lookup yields CDR1 LGHDT and CDR2 YNNKEL (reference sequence). Between the trimmed V and J ends, which lost 2 bases and 5 bases, there was a span of 12 bases. The length of the CDR3 is 14 residues. CDR3 nucleotide sequence: TGTGCCAGCAGCCAATGGACAGAAAGGGAGACCCAGTACTTC. This encodes CASSQWTERETQYF.

CDR3 DNA sequence: TGTGCCAGCAGTTATAGGGGACAGGCGAATGAAAAACTGTTTTTT. It translates to CASSYRGQANEKLFF. The chain is built from TRBV6-2 or TRBV6-3 and TRBJ1-4, with 8 positions matching TRBD1. V trimming: 3 bases; J trimming: 5 bases; junction bases outside the gene matches: 5. The CDR3 extends over 15 amino acids. The V gene's germline CDR1 is MNHEY and CDR2 SVGEGT.

This rearrangement joins TRBV4-1 to TRBJ2-3, with 7 bases aligning to TRBD2. Germline loops: CDR1 MGHRA, CDR2 YSYEKL. The CDR3 covers 14 residues. V lost 3 bases, J lost 5 bases, and 5 bases stayed unmatched. CDR3 protein: CASSQRGGGDTQYF. The CDR3 DNA reads as TGCGCCAGCAGCCAGAGGGGCGGGGGAGATACGCAGTATTTT.

This clone was recorded only once. The chain links TRBV27 to TRBJ2-2; D perhaps matches TRBD1 (5 bases). The germline CDR1 and CDR2 sequences are MNHEY and SMNVEV (reference sequence). CDR3 length: 14 amino acids. V gave up 3 bases and J gave up 1 base, with 6 bases separating them. As DNA, the CDR3 is TGTGCCAGCAGTTTTCAGGGGAACACCGGGGAGCTGTTTTTT. Protein product: CASSFQGNTGELFF.